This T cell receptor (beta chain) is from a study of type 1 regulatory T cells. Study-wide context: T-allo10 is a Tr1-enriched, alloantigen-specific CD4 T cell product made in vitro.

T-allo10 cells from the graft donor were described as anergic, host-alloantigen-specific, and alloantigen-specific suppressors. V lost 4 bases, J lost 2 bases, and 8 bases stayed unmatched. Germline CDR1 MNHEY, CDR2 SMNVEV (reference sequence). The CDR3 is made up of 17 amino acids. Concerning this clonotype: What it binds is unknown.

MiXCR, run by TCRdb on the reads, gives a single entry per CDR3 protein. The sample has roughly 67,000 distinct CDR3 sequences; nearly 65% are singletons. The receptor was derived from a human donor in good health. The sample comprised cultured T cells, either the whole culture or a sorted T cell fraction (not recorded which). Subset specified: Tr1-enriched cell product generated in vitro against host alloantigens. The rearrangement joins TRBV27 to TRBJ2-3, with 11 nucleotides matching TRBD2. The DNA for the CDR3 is TGTGCCAGCAGTTCCCCCCGACTAGCGGGAACCACAGATACGCAGTATTTT. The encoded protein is CASSSPRLAGTTDTQYF.